The next 18 T cell receptor beta chains were all read from a single sample in a study of cytomegalovirus exposure and HLA in healthy donors. A multiplex PCR was run with 60 Vbeta primers and 13 Jbeta primers. Repertoires were generated with immunoSEQ multiplex PCR, while TCRdb's copy carries only in-frame clones and drops some. There are fewer than 200,000 clones in the sample; approximately 67% occur only once, and around 4.3% lies in the top ten. Sequences were obtained from PBMCs. The receptor set was obtained from a woman younger than 35 in good health and CMV-seropositive.

The V call is TRBV7-9, the J call TRBJ2-7; no definite D call. V was trimmed by 6 bases and J by 2 bases, leaving 11 bases between them. The CDR3 is 13 residues long. Germline CDR1 is SEHNR and CDR2 is FQNEAQ (reference sequence). CDR3 sequence reads: CASRELRPYEQYF. The CDR3, as DNA: TGTGCCAGCAGGGAGCTACGACCCTACGAGCAGTACTTC. The full variable domain, with the rest looked up from reference TRBV7-9 and TRBJ2-7, is DTGVSQNPRHKITKRGQNVTFRCDPISEHNRLYWYRQTLGQGPEFLTYFQNEAQLEKSRLLSDRFSAERPKGSFSTLEIQRTEQGDSAMYLCASRELRPYEQYFGPGTRLTVT.

The V and J genes are TRBV11-2 and TRBJ2-1; 7 bases map to TRBD1. In germline, CDR1 is SGHAT, CDR2 FQNNGV. CDR3 length: 16 amino acids. J gave up 5 bases and V 6 bases, and 13 bases lay outside the gene matches. CDR3 in DNA: TGTGCCAGCAGTCGAGGCAGGGGGAATCGGGACAATGAGCAGTTCTTC. It codes for CASSRGRGNRDNEQFF.

The V call is TRBV7-2, the J call TRBJ2-5; 7 positions agree with TRBD2. Germline trimming cut 5 bases from V and 2 bases from J; bases unmatched to any gene: 8. CDR1 SGHTA and CDR2 FQGNSA come from the germline V gene. The CDR3 totals 15 residues. The CDR3 loop reads CASSVLAQRQETQYF. CDR3 coding DNA: TGTGCCAGCAGCGTACTAGCGCAGCGGCAAGAGACCCAGTACTTC.

The genes are TRBV6-1 and TRBJ1-4; 7 nucleotides align to TRBD1. CDR3 length equals 13 residues. V lost 6 bases to trimming and J lost 8 bases; unmatched junction nucleotides: 6. The V gene's germline CDR1 is MNHNS and CDR2 SASEGT. DNA of the CDR3: TGTGCCAGCAGGTACAGGGGTAGAGAAAAACTGTTTTTT. As protein: CASRYRGREKLFF.

This rearrangement joins TRBV6-1 to TRBJ2-2, with D unresolved. The V end was cut by 0 bases, the J end by 6 bases, with 8 bases between. Per the germline V gene, CDR1 is MNHNS and CDR2 is SASEGT. This CDR3 has 14 residues. In nucleotides, the CDR3 is TGTGCCAGCAGTGAAGCCCGTTTCTCCGGGGAGCTGTTTTTT. Amino acid sequence: CASSEARFSGELFF.

This sequence joins TRBV29-1 and TRBJ2-5; 7 bases map to TRBD2. Trimming took 7 bases from V and 4 from J; bases not matched to a gene: 3. The CDR3 is 11 amino acids. Per germline, CDR1 SQVTM and CDR2 ANQGSEA. CDR3 nucleotides: TGCAGCGGGACTAGGGGAGAGACCCAGTACTTC. Translated: CSGTRGETQYF.

V and J are TRBV4-3 and TRBJ1-2; the D gene is possibly TRBD1 (5 bases). Germline V gives CDR1 LGHNA, CDR2 YSLEER. This CDR3 is 15 amino acids long. V lost 6 bases and J lost 7, with 21 bases in between. The CDR3 is CASSRGSIRGSGYTF. The DNA of the CDR3 is TGCGCCAGCAGTCGGGGGAGTATTCGAGGGAGTGGCTACACCTTC.

V is TRBV30 and J is TRBJ1-1; no reliable D call. The CDR3 sequence is 14 residues long. Trimming shortened V by 2 bases and J by 4 bases, and 14 bases separated the two germline ends. CDR1 is GTSNPN and CDR2 is SVGIG in the germline V gene (reference sequence). The CDR3: CAWSLAVSGTEAFF. DNA of the CDR3: TGTGCCTGGAGTTTAGCCGTGAGTGGCACTGAAGCTTTCTTT.

The J gene is TRBJ1-1, the V gene TRBV28; tentative D call: TRBD1 (5 bases). V lost 2 bases and J lost 1, with 11 bases in between. CDR1 is MDHEN, CDR2 SYDVKM, per germline. The CDR3 contains 15 residues. CDR3 region: CASSLGGAKNTEAFF. CDR3 DNA sequence: TGTGCCAGCAGTTTAGGTGGGGCTAAGAACACTGAAGCTTTCTTT.

The chain links TRBV18 to TRBJ2-1; the match to TRBD2 covers 13 bases. Germline V lookup: CDR1 KGHSH, CDR2 LQKENI. The ends lost 4 bases at V and 5 bases at J; junction bases unmatched: 2. The length of the CDR3 is 15 residues. The CDR3, as DNA: TGTGCCAGCTCACTAGGACTAGCGGGAGACAATGAGCAGTTCTTC. Protein product: CASSLGLAGDNEQFF.

This clone came up a few times. The CDR3 DNA is TGTGCCAGCAAACCCGGGACAGAGAATTCACCCCTCCACTTT. Its translation: CASKPGTENSPLHF. The V and J genes are TRBV6-6 and TRBJ1-6; 7 nucleotides align to TRBD1. CDR3 length: 14 amino acids. Germline trimming cut 7 bases from V and 7 bases from J; bases unmatched to any gene: 7. In germline, CDR1 is MNHNY, CDR2 SVGAGI (reference sequence).

The chain combines TRBV5-1 with TRBJ2-7; no clear D gene. V lost 2 bases to trimming and J lost 3 bases, with 9 bases between them. The CDR3 length is 13 residues. The germline CDR1 and CDR2 sequences are SGHRS and YFSETQ. The CDR3 bases are TGCGCCAGCAGCTTTGAGGCCGGCTACGAGCAGTACTTC. Its protein is CASSFEAGYEQYF.

This rearrangement joins TRBV9 to TRBJ1-2; 8 nucleotides agree with TRBD1. The CDR3 has 17 residues. The germline V gene encodes CDR1 SGDLS and CDR2 YYNGEE. The ends lost 0 bases at V and 7 bases at J; junction bases unmatched: 14. For the CDR3, the DNA is TGTGCCAGCAGCGTAGCATCCCGACAGGGGAGCGCTTCTGGCTACACCTTC. The encoded protein is CASSVASRQGSASGYTF.

A note on this clone: Other DNA sequences in the same sample also yield this CDR3. The chain combines TRBV6-5 with TRBJ1-1; D gene ambiguous. Germline assignment: CDR1 MNHEY and CDR2 SVGAGI. This CDR3 is built from 14 residues. The V end was cut by 2 bases, the J end by 2 bases, with 9 bases between. CDR3 residues: CASSYGRRNTEAFF. CDR3 DNA sequence: TGTGCCAGCAGTTACGGGAGGAGAAACACTGAAGCTTTCTTT.

V usage is TRBV12-2 and J usage is TRBJ2-7; TRBD2 is the table's D call, not checked against the DNA. TRBV12-2 represents a pseudogene. CDR3 length equals 13 residues. DNA of the CDR3: TGTGCAAGTCGCTCGGTGAGGCGCAGCGAGCAGTACTTC. Translation: CASRSVRRSEQYF.

The chain employs TRBV6-1 and TRBJ1-5; no clear D gene. The ends were cut back, 3 bases at V and 5 bases at J, with 8 bases in the middle. The CDR3 extends over 13 amino acids. Germline CDR1 and CDR2: MNHNS and SASEGT. The CDR3 is CASSDPPDQPQHF. CDR3 nucleotide sequence: TGTGCCAGCAGTGATCCCCCCGATCAGCCCCAGCATTTT.

The rearrangement uses TRBV7-8 and TRBJ2-7; D perhaps matches TRBD2 (7 bases). CDR3 length equals 17 residues. Trimming cost V 0 bases and J 4 bases, with 19 bases left between them. Germline values: CDR1 SGHVS, CDR2 FQNEAQ. This CDR3 reads CASSLAGWEGGLYEQYF. CDR3 coding DNA: TGTGCCAGCAGCTTAGCAGGATGGGAGGGGGGATTGTACGAGCAGTACTTC.

Comments on this clone: The same CDR3 also results from other DNA sequences found in this sample. The genes are TRBV7-2 and TRBJ1-3; 7 nucleotides line up with TRBD1. V gave up 5 bases and J gave up 0 bases; unmatched junction bases: 7. Germline assignment: CDR1 SGHTA and CDR2 FQGNSA. This CDR3 region has 16 residues. CDR3 loop: CASSVWTGSSGNTIYF. The DNA of the CDR3 is TGTGCCAGCAGCGTTTGGACAGGTAGCTCTGGAAACACCATATATTTT.